Many counts were recorded for the clone carrying this T cell receptor (beta chain). TCRdb's copy holds only in-frame clones and misses some; the assay was immunoSEQ multiplex PCR. Altogether some 120,000 clones are present, less than 85% being singletons, with the ten largest covering 3% to 4%. Time point denoted: pretreatment peripheral blood. Germline V gene data show CDR1 as SEHNR and CDR2 as FQNEAQ (reference sequence). Trimming pared 0 bases from V and 8 bases from J, leaving 10 bases between. The CDR3 length is 13 residues. This specimen belongs to a study of PD-L1 blockade in urothelial cancer.

The rearrangement links TRBV7-9 to TRBJ1-2; D remains ambiguous. This sequence originates from a man over 45 with urothelial cancer. The input for sequencing was PBMCs, taken around atezolizumab (anti-PD-L1) treatment. The CDR3 nucleotides are TGTGCCAGCAGCTTAGCGGCGGGGTTAGGCTACACCTTC. As protein: CASSLAAGLGYTF.